The rows below give T cell receptor beta chains drawn from one sample of a study of a mutant IDH1 vaccine in newly diagnosed glioma. The antigens for these receptors are not known. Data came from immunoSEQ multiplex PCR; TCRdb stores just in-frame clones and leaves some out. Of tens of thousands of clones detected, approximately 90% appear once; the ten largest clones hold 3.9%. Sequenced here: PBMCs, sampled from a glioma patient whose treatment included an IDH1 peptide vaccine. Receptors originate from a man aged 45 to 65 with glioma. The CDR3 runs from the conserved cysteine through the conserved F or W. The order of the fields is J gene, V gene, CDR3 protein.

TRBJ2-3 | TRBV27 | CASSRLEGGQYF
TRBJ1-5 | TRBV5-1 | CASSPTGTGVDGNQPQHF
TRBJ1-5 | TRBV10-2 | CASSVGSSFGNQPQHF
TRBJ2-2 | TRBV7-9 | CASSVGTGFYTGELFF
TRBJ2-3 | TRBV2 | CASILDRGTDTQYF
TRBJ2-5 | TRBV7-7 | CASSPGLAGLETQYF
TRBJ2-2 | TRBV5-1 | CASSLAGELFF
TRBJ2-7 | TRBV2 | CASSVGQGVREQYF
TRBJ2-7 | TRBV29-1 | CSVEDGKTYEQYF
TRBJ1-4 | TRBV28 | CASSLHGGSTNEKLFF
TRBJ2-7 | TRBV7-3 | CASSLGQGDYEQYF
TRBJ2-7 | TRBV6-1 | CASSEGRGPYEQYF
TRBJ1-1 | TRBV10-1 | CASIRQYPTSPSEAFF
TRBJ1-1 | TRBV4-1 | CASSRGGGKGTEAFF
TRBJ2-1 | TRBV5-4 | CASSPDHRSYNEQFF
TRBJ1-5 | TRBV27 | CASSLEGPGQPQHF
TRBJ1-1 | TRBV12-5 | CASASDSMNTEAFF
TRBJ2-5 | TRBV27 | CASSYPGETQYF
TRBJ2-5 | TRBV4-3 | CASSRTSGYQETQYF
TRBJ1-4 | TRBV28 | CASSSPVWSEKLFF
TRBJ2-3 | TRBV6-5 | CASSPQGGTDTQYF
TRBJ1-5 | TRBV28 | CASSSQDRGRSNQPQHF
TRBJ1-5 | TRBV9 | CASSDLDRASNQPQHF
TRBJ1-1 | TRBV5-5 | CASSPVRAGSTEAFF
TRBJ1-1 | TRBV7-9 | CASSSRDLNLRF
TRBJ1-5 | TRBV11-2 | CASSLFGPDGSNQPQHF
TRBJ1-1 | TRBV5-1 | CASSLMGEGNTEAFF
TRBJ2-5 | TRBV6-1 | CASSDRYRRGQETQYF
TRBJ1-5 | TRBV6-1 | CATSRDRGSDQPQHF
TRBJ1-1 | TRBV5-6 | CASSLVRARGEMNTEAFF
TRBJ1-1 | TRBV5-5 | CASSPGRYTEAFF
TRBJ2-7 | TRBV4-3 | CASSQIQTGGVMYEQYF
TRBJ1-1 | TRBV5-4 | CASSPGQIHTEAFF
TRBJ2-2 | TRBV5-1 | CASSLSYRGKQAGELFF
TRBJ1-5 | TRBV28 | CATMDRDQPQHF
TRBJ2-4 | TRBV10-3 | CAISESGTTKNIQYF
TRBJ1-4 | TRBV6-6 | CASSYNSNNEKLFF
TRBJ2-7 | TRBV27 | CASSSPPSVQYF
TRBJ1-1 | TRBV6-5 | CASRPARSTEAFF